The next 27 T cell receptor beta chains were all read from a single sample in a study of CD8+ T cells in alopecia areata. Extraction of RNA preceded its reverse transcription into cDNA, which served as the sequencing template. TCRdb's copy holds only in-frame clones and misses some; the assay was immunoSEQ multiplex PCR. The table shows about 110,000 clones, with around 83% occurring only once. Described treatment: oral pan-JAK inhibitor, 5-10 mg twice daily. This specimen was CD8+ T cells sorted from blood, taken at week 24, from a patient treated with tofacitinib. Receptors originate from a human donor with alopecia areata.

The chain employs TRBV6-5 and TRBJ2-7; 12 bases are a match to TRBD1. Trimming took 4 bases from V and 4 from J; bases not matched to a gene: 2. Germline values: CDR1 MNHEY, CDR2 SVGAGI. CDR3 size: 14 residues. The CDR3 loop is CASSWGQGAYEQYF. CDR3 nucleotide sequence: TGTGCCAGCAGTTGGGGACAGGGGGCTTACGAGCAGTACTTC.

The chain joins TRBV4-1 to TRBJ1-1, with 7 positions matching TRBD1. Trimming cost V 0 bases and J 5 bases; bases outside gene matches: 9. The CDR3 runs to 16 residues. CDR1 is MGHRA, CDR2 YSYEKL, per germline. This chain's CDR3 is CASSQDGTGADTEAFF. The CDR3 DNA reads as TGCGCCAGCAGCCAAGATGGAACAGGGGCGGATACTGAAGCTTTCTTT.

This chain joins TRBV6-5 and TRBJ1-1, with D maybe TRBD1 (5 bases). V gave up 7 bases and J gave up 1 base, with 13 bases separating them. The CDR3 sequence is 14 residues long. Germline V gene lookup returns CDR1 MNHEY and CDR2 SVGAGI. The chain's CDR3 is CASTSRQGNTEAFF. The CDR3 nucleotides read TGTGCCAGCACTTCTCGGCAGGGGAACACTGAAGCTTTCTTT.

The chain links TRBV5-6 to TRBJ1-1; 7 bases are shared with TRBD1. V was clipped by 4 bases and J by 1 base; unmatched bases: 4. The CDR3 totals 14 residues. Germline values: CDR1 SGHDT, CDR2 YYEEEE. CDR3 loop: CASSIGQANTEAFF. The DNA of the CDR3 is TGTGCCAGCAGCATCGGACAGGCGAACACTGAAGCTTTCTTT.

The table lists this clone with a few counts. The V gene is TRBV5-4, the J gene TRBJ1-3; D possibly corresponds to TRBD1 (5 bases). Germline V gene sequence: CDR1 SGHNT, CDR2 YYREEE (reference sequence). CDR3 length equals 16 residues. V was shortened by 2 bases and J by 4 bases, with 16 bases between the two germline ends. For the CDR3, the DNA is TGTGCCAGCAGCTTCTTCCAGGGAGCTATCGGAAACACCATATATTTT. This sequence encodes CASSFFQGAIGNTIYF.

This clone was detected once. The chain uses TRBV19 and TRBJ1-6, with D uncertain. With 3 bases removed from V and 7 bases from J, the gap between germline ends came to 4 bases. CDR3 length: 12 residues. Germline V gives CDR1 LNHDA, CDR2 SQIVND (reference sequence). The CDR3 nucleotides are TGTGCCAGTAGTATCGGGAATTCACCCCTCCACTTT. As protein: CASSIGNSPLHF. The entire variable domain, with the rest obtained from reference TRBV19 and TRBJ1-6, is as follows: DGGITQSPKYLFRKEGQNVTLSCEQNLNHDAMYWYRQDPGQGLRLIYYSQIVNDFQKGDIAEGYSVSREKKESFPLTVTSAQKNPTAFYLCASSIGNSPLHFGNGTRLTVT.

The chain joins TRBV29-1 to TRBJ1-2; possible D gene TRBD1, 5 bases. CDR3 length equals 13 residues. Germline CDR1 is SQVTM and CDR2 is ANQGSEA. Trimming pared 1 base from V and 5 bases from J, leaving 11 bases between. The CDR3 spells CSVEVRTSYGYTF. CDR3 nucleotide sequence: TGCAGCGTTGAAGTCCGGACATCTTATGGCTACACCTTC. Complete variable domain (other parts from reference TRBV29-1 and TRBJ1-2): SAVISQKPSRDICQRGTSLTIQCQVDSQVTMMFWYRQQPGQSLTLIATANQGSEATYESGFVIDKFPISRPNLTFSTLTVSNMSPEDSSIYLCSVEVRTSYGYTFGSGTRLTVV.

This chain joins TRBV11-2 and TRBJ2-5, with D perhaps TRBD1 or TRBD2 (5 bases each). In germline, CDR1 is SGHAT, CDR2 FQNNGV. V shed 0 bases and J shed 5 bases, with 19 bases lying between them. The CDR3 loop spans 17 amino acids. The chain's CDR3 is CASSLDPGWGPGETQYF. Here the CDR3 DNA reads TGTGCCAGCAGCTTAGACCCCGGGTGGGGCCCGGGGGAGACCCAGTACTTC.

This CDR3 reads CASSFRLAGKTDTQYF. The CDR3 DNA sequence: TGTGCCAGCAGCTTTCGTCTAGCGGGCAAAACAGATACGCAGTATTTT. J is TRBJ2-3 and V is TRBV13, with 8 bases aligning to TRBD2. The V gene's germline CDR1 is PRHDT and CDR2 FYEKMQ (reference sequence). The trim removed 3 bases at V and 3 bases at J, leaving 8 bases unmatched. This CDR3 has 16 residues.

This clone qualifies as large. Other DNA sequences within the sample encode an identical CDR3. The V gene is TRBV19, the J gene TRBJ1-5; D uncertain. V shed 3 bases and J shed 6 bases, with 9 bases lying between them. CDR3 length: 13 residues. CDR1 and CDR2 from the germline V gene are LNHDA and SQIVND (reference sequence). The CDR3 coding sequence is TGTGCCAGTAGTATCGGCGTGTCTCAGCCCCAGCATTTT. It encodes CASSIGVSQPQHF.

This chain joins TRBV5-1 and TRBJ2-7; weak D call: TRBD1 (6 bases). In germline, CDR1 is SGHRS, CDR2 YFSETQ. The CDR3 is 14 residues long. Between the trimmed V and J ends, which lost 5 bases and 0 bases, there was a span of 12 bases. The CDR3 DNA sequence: TGCGCCAGCAGACCCGCCAGGGGCTCCTACGAGCAGTACTTC. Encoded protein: CASRPARGSYEQYF.

The CDR3 DNA sequence: TGCGCCAGCAGCTCCCCTGACAGGGGTCCTTACGAGCAGTACTTC. This encodes CASSSPDRGPYEQYF. This sequence joins TRBV5-1 and TRBJ2-7, with 8 bases aligning to TRBD1. The CDR3 extends over 15 amino acids. From germline, CDR1 is SGHRS and CDR2 YFSETQ. The J segment lost 4 bases and the V segment lost 3 bases, leaving 9 bases of the junction unmatched.

CDR3 DNA sequence: TGCAGCGTTGAAGATCTTCGAAACAATGAGCAGTTCTTC. Amino acids: CSVEDLRNNEQFF. The chain carries TRBV29-1 and TRBJ2-1; D uncertain. The V and J ends lost 0 bases and 5 bases respectively, with 8 bases between them. The CDR3 runs 13 residues. Germline V gives CDR1 SQVTM, CDR2 ANQGSEA.

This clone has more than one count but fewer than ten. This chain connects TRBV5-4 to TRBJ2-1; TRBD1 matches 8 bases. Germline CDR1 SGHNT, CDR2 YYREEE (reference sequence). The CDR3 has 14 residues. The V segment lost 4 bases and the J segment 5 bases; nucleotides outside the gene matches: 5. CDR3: CASSTGQENNEQFF. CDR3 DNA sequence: TGTGCCAGCAGCACGGGACAGGAGAACAATGAGCAGTTCTTC.

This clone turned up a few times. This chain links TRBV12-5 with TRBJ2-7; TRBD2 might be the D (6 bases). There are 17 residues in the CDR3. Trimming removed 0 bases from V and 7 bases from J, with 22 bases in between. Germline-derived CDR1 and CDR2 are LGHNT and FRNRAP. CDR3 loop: CASGLVLAGPTYEEQYF. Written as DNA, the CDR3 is TGTGCTAGTGGTTTGGTGTTGGCGGGACCAACCTACGAGGAGCAGTACTTC.

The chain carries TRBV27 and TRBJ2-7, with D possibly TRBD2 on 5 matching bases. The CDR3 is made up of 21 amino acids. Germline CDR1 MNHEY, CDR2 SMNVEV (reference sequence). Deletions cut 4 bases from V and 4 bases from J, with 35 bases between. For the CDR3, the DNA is TGTGCCAGCAGTTCCCGAGACACTAGAGGCGCTCGGGCCGCGATGGCTTACGAGCAGTACTTC. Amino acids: CASSSRDTRGARAAMAYEQYF.

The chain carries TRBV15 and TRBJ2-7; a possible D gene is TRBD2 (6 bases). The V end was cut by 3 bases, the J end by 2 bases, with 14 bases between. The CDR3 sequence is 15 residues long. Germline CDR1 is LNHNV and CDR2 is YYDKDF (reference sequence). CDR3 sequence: CATSSAPGLTYEQYF. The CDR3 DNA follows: TGTGCCACCAGCAGTGCTCCGGGACTTACCTACGAGCAGTACTTC.

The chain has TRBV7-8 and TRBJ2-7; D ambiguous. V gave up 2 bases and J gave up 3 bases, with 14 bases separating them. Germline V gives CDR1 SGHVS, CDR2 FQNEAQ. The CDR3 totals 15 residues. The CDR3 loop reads CASSLRTVGNYEQYF. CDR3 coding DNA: TGTGCCAGCAGCTTAAGGACGGTTGGAAACTACGAGCAGTACTTC. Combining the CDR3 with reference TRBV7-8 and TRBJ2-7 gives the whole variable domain GAGVSQSPRYKVAKRGQDVALRCDPISGHVSLFWYQQALGQGPEFLTYFQNEAQLDKSGLPSDRFFAERPEGSVSTLKIQRTQQEDSAVYLCASSLRTVGNYEQYFGPGTRLTVT.

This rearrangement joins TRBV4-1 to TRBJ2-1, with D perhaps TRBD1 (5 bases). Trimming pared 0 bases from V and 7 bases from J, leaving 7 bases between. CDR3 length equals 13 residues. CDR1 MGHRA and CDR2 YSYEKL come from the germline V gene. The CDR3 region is CASSQDRANEQFF. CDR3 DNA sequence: TGCGCCAGCAGCCAAGACAGGGCAAATGAGCAGTTCTTC.

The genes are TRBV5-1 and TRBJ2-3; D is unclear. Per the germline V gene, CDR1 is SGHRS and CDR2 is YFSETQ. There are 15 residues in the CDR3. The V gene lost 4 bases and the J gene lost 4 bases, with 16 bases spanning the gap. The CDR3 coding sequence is TGCGCCAGCAGCACCCTACCGGAGAGTGCAGATACGCAGTATTTT. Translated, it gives CASSTLPESADTQYF.

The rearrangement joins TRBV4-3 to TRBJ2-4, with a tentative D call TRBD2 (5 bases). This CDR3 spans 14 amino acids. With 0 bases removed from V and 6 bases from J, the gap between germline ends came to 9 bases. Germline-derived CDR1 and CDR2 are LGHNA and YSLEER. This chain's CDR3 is CASSQDPGVNIQYF. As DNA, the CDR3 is TGCGCCAGCAGCCAAGATCCCGGGGTAAACATTCAGTACTTC.

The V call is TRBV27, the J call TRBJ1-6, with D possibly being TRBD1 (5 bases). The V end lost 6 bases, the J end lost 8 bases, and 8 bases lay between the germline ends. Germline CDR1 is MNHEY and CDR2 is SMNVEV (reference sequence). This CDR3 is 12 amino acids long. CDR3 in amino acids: CASSKGYSPLHF. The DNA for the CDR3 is TGTGCCAGCAGCAAGGGGTATTCACCCCTCCACTTT.

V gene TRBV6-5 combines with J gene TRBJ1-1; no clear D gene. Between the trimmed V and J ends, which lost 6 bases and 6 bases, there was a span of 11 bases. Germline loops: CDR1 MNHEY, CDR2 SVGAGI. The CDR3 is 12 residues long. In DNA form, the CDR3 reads TGTGCCAGCAGCCCCGACTTCTCTGAAGCTTTCTTT. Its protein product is CASSPDFSEAFF.

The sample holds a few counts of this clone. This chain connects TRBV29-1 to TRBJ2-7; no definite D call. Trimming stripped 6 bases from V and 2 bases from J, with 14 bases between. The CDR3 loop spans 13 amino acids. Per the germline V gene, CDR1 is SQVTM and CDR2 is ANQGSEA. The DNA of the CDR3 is TGCAGCGTCCGGACGGAGATAACCTACGAGCAGTACTTC. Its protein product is CSVRTEITYEQYF.

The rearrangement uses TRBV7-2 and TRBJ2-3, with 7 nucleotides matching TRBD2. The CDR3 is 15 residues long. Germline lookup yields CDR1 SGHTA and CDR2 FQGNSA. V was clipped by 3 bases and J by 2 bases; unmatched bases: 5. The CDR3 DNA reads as TGTGCCAGCAGCTTTTACGGGGGGACCACAGATACGCAGTATTTT. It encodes CASSFYGGTTDTQYF.

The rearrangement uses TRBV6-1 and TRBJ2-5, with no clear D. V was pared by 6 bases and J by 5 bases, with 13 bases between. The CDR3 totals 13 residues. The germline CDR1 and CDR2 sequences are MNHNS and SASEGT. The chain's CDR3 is CASSAIDWETQYF. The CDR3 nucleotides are TGTGCCAGCAGCGCTATTGACTGGGAGACCCAGTACTTC.

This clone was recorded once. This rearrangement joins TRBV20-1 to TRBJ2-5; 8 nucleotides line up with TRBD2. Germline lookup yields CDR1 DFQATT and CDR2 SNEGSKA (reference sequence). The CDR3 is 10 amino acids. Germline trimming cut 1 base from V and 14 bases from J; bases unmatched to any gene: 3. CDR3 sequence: CSARAGLGYF. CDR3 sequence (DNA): TGCAGTGCTAGAGCGGGACTAGGTTACTTC.